Described below is a single T cell receptor beta chain sequence and its context. CDR1 is SGHTA, CDR2 FQGNSA, per germline. Trimming removed 3 bases at V and 0 bases at J, with 18 bases between. This CDR3 spans 18 amino acids. Seattle-derived patients entered the study during active infection and were followed longitudinally. As processed by the authors: How many nucleated cells were present was estimated from reference gene primer amplification. Profiled with immunoSEQ multiplex PCR; TCRdb holds only in-frame clones, not every one. The V and J calls and the clone size are those of that table, but D and trimming were determined from the DNA. Here the sample spans around 100,000 clones, just under 95% being singletons. These data belong to a study of blood T cell repertoires in COVID-19. Study-wide background: Donors in the United States, Italy and Spain gave samples during acute or convalescent COVID-19.

The genes are TRBV7-2 and TRBJ2-1; tentatively, D is TRBD2 (6 bases). Sequenced sample: peripheral blood. This sequence was found in a woman between 45 and 60 years old with COVID-19, enrolled during active disease. The CDR3 bases are TGTGCCAGCAGCTTGCCAGCGGGCTCGTATCACTCCTACAATGAGCAGTTCTTC. It codes for CASSLPAGSYHSYNEQFF.